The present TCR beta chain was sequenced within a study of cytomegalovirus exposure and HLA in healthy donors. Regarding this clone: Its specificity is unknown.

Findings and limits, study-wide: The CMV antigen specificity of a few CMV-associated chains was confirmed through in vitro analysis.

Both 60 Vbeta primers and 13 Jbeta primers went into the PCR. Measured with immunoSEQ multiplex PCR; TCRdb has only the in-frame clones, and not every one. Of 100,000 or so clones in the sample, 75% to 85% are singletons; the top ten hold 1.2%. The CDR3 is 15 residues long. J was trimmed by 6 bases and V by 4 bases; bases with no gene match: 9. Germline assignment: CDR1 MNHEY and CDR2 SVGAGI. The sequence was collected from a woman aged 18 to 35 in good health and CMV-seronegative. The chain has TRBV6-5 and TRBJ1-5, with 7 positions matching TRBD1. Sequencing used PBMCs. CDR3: CASSLGQSPSQPQHF. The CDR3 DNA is TGTGCCAGCAGTTTGGGACAGTCCCCCAGTCAGCCCCAGCATTTT.